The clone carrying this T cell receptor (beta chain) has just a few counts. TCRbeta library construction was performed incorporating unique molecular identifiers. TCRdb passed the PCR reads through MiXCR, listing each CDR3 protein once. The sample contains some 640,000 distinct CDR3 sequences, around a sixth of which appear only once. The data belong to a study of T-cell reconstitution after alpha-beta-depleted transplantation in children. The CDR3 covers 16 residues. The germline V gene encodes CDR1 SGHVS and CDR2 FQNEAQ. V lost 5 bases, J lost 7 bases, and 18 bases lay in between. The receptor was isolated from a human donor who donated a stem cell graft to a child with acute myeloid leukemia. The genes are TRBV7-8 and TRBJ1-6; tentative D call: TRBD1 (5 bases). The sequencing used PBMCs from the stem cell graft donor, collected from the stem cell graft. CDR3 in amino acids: CASSIQTGTGNSPLHF. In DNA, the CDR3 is TGTGCCAGCAGCATACAGACCGGGACGGGGAATTCACCCCTCCACTTT.